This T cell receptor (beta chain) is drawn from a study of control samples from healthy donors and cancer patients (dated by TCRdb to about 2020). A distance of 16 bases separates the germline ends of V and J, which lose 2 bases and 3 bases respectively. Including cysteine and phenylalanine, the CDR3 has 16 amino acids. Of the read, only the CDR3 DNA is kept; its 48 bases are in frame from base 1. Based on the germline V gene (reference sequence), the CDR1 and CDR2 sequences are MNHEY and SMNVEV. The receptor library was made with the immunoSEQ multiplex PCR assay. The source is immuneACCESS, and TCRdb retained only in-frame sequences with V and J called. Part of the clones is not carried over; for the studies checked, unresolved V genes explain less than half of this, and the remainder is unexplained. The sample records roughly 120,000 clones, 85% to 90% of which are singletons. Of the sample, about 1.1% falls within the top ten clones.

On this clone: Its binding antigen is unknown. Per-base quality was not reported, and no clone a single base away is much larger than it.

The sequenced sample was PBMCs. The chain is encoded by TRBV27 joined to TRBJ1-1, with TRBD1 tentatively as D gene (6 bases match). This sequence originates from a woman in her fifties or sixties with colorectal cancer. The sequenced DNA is TGTGCCAGCAGTTTAAGTTCAGGGGAGGTGGACACTGAAGCTTTCTTT. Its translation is CASSLSSGEVDTEAFF.